The 32 T cell receptor beta chains presented below share a single source sample, sequenced in a study of persistence of HIV-infected CD4 T cells. Antigens of these TCRs are unknown. Cells were stimulated with overlapping HIV-1 Gag 15-mer peptides. CD40L/CD69 double-negative CD45RO-high memory CD4+ T cells were collected. Sequencing used immunoSEQ version 4 in survey mode. The method was immunoSEQ multiplex PCR; TCRdb's version includes in-frame clones alone and lacks a portion of them. The sample records about 41,000 clones, around 78% being singletons. The sequenced sample was CD4+ T cells sorted from PBMCs after roughly 18-hour stimulation, obtained from a patient who received antiretroviral therapy. These receptor sequences come from an adult man with HIV who was CMV-seropositive.

V usage is TRBV6-6 and J usage is TRBJ1-2, with a weak D call TRBD1 (5 bases). CDR1 is MNHNY, CDR2 SVGAGI, per germline (reference sequence). V was trimmed by 5 bases and J by 2 bases, leaving 9 bases between them. CDR3 length: 13 amino acids. CDR3 region: CASSITGNYGYTF. CDR3 bases: TGTGCCAGCAGTATCACAGGCAACTATGGCTACACCTTC.

The rearrangement links TRBV11-2 to TRBJ2-3, with D possibly matching TRBD2 (5 bases). V was trimmed by 1 base and J by 3 bases, leaving 5 bases between them. CDR1 SGHAT and CDR2 FQNNGV come from the germline V gene. The CDR3 consists of 13 residues. Here the CDR3 reads CASSLGETDTQYF. CDR3 bases: TGTGCCAGCAGCTTAGGGGAGACAGATACGCAGTATTTT.

The chain is built from TRBV21-1 and TRBJ2-2; TRBD1, as called in the table, went unchecked against the DNA. TRBV21-1 is shown as a pseudogene. There are 17 residues in the CDR3. CDR3 amino acids: CASSKDRDSKTTGELFF. CDR3 DNA sequence: TGTGCCAGCAGCAAAGACCGGGACAGCAAAACCACCGGGGAGCTGTTTTTT.

This rearrangement joins TRBV24-1 to TRBJ2-7, with D unresolved. Trimming took off 0 bases at V and 2 bases at J, with 7 bases between the two ends. In germline, CDR1 is KGHDR, CDR2 SFDVKD. The CDR3 is made up of 14 amino acids. CDR3 DNA: TGTGCCACCAGTGATTTGCTCAGACCCTACGAGCAGTACTTC. Its translation: CATSDLLRPYEQYF.

This chain joins TRBV7-9 and TRBJ1-2; 11 bases fit TRBD1. The germline CDR1 and CDR2 sequences are SEHNR and FQNEAQ (reference sequence). The V segment lost 6 bases and the J segment 8 bases; nucleotides outside the gene matches: 2. The CDR3 contains 12 residues. The DNA of the CDR3 is TGTGCCAGCAGTCGGACAGGGGGCGGCTACACCTTC. It is translated as CASSRTGGGYTF. Full variable domain (outside the CDR3, taken from reference TRBV7-9 and TRBJ1-2): DTGVSQNPRHKITKRGQNVTFRCDPISEHNRLYWYRQTLGQGPEFLTYFQNEAQLEKSRLLSDRFSAERPKGSFSTLEIQRTEQGDSAMYLCASSRTGGGYTFGSGTRLTVV.

V and J are TRBV5-1 and TRBJ2-3, with a possible D match to TRBD2 (6 bases). This CDR3 comprises 14 residues. Germline CDR1 and CDR2: SGHRS and YFSETQ. V lost 5 bases and J lost 0, with 10 bases in between. The CDR3 is CASSPGTSTDTQYF. The DNA for the CDR3 is TGCGCCAGCAGTCCCGGGACTAGCACAGATACGCAGTATTTT.

The chain carries TRBV7-2 and TRBJ1-5; the D is unclear. V was trimmed by 1 base and J by 5 bases, leaving 6 bases between them. Per the germline V gene, CDR1 is SGHTA and CDR2 is FQGNSA. The CDR3 runs to 13 residues. DNA for the CDR3: TGTGCCAGCAGCTTAGGGGGAGATCAGCCCCAGCATTTT. The encoded protein is CASSLGGDQPQHF.

The chain combines TRBV2 with TRBJ2-3; D perhaps matches TRBD1 (5 bases). The germline V gene encodes CDR1 SNHLY and CDR2 FYNNEI. The CDR3 contains 15 residues. The ends were cut back, 7 bases at V and 6 bases at J, with 20 bases in the middle. The CDR3 spells CASNGAGGARDTQYF. The CDR3 DNA follows: TGTGCCAGCAATGGGGCCGGCGGTGCCAGGGATACGCAGTATTTT.

The V gene is TRBV9, the J gene TRBJ2-5, with D hard to call. The CDR3 is 15 amino acids. Per the germline V gene, CDR1 is SGDLS and CDR2 is YYNGEE. V lost 0 bases to trimming and J lost 2 bases, with 11 bases between them. CDR3 sequence (DNA): TGTGCCAGCAGCGTAGGAGCCCTGGGTCAAGAGACCCAGTACTTC. Encoded protein: CASSVGALGQETQYF.

This clone was counted between two and nine times. In nucleotides, the CDR3 is TGCAGCGTTGAGATAGGAGGAAGGGGCACCGGGGAGCTGTTTTTT. It yields the protein CSVEIGGRGTGELFF. This chain joins TRBV29-1 and TRBJ2-2, with D perhaps given as TRBD1 or TRBD2 (5 bases each). The CDR3 contains 15 residues. Germline V lookup: CDR1 SQVTM, CDR2 ANQGSEA. V lost 3 bases to trimming and J lost 4 bases, with 15 bases between them.

The count of this clone is one. This chain connects TRBV6-6 to TRBJ2-7; D is unclear. Germline V gene sequence: CDR1 MNHNY, CDR2 SVGAGI (reference sequence). V was clipped by 8 bases and J by 2 bases, with 10 bases between them. The CDR3 is 12 residues long. For the CDR3, the DNA is TGTGCCAGCTCACGGGTAACCTACGAGCAGTACTTC. Amino acids: CASSRVTYEQYF.

The V and J genes are TRBV6-5 and TRBJ2-5; 10 bases align to TRBD2. The junction had 8 bases not matched to a gene; V was cut back by 6 bases and J by 4 bases. The CDR3 consists of 15 residues. Germline CDR1 and CDR2: MNHEY and SVGAGI. This CDR3 reads CASSPLAGRTETQYF. Here the CDR3 DNA reads TGTGCCAGCAGCCCACTAGCGGGGAGGACAGAGACCCAGTACTTC.

The chain joins TRBV6-5 to TRBJ1-2; tentatively, D is TRBD1 (6 bases). The germline V gene encodes CDR1 MNHEY and CDR2 SVGAGI. The V end lost 3 bases, the J end lost 6 bases, and 11 bases lay between the germline ends. This CDR3 region has 13 residues. The CDR3 DNA reads as TGTGCCAGCAGTTATGGGGGGCGGGATGGCTACACCTTC. The encoded protein is CASSYGGRDGYTF.

The gene calls are TRBV3-1 (or the pseudogene TRBV3-2) and TRBJ1-1; D remains ambiguous. The V end lost 3 bases, the J end lost 4 bases, and 6 bases lay between the germline ends. The germline CDR1 and CDR2 sequences are LGHDT and YNNKEL (reference sequence). The CDR3 totals 12 residues. The CDR3 coding sequence is TGTGCCAGCAGCCACCTACGCACTGAAGCTTTCTTT. It encodes CASSHLRTEAFF.

The chain employs TRBV10-1 and TRBJ2-3; D gene ambiguous. V was trimmed by 4 bases and J by 2 bases, leaving 10 bases between them. Looked up from germline, CDR1 is WNHNN and CDR2 is SYGVQD (reference sequence). This CDR3 has 14 residues. The CDR3 bases are TGCGCCAGCAGTGTACTTGGCCCCACAGATACGCAGTATTTT. It yields the protein CASSVLGPTDTQYF.

This clone has more than one count but fewer than ten. The chain has TRBV13 and TRBJ2-5, with D unresolved. Trimming removed 5 bases at V and 2 bases at J, with 9 bases between. Per germline, CDR1 PRHDT and CDR2 FYEKMQ (reference sequence). The CDR3 totals 13 residues. The CDR3 nucleotides are TGTGCCAGCAGCCCCGGAAAACAAGAGACCCAGTACTTC. Translated: CASSPGKQETQYF.

The gene calls are TRBV2 and TRBJ1-2; D not resolved. The CDR3 length is 13 residues. Germline CDR1 SNHLY, CDR2 FYNNEI. Trimming left V 3 bases short and J 4 bases short, with 9 bases between. CDR3 sequence (DNA): TGTGCCAGCAGTGAGCGGGGATTCTATGGCTACACCTTC. This encodes CASSERGFYGYTF.

V and J are TRBV20-1 and TRBJ2-7; D ambiguous. This CDR3 spans 11 amino acids. Trimming removed 1 base at V and 1 base at J, with 2 bases between. The germline CDR1 and CDR2 sequences are DFQATT and SNEGSKA (reference sequence). The CDR3 DNA reads as TGCAGTGCTAGAGGGTCCTACGAGCAGTACTTC. Protein sequence: CSARGSYEQYF.

The chain employs TRBV30 and TRBJ2-2; D is unclear. This CDR3 comprises 12 residues. The V end was cut by 2 bases, the J end by 4 bases, with 5 bases between. The germline V gene encodes CDR1 GTSNPN and CDR2 SVGIG (reference sequence). CDR3 coding DNA: TGTGCCTGGAGTAGAGGCACCGGGGAGCTGTTTTTT. Encoded protein: CAWSRGTGELFF.

The DNA for the CDR3 is TGTGCCAGTAGCCCAGACAGGGCTATCTACGAGCAGTACTTC. Translation: CASSPDRAIYEQYF. V and J are TRBV19 and TRBJ2-7; 7 bases fit TRBD1. Germline V gives CDR1 LNHDA, CDR2 SQIVND (reference sequence). V dropped 6 bases and J dropped 3; count of bases not matched to a gene: 8. CDR3 size: 14 residues. Supplemented by reference TRBV19 and TRBJ2-7, the full variable domain reads DGGITQSPKYLFRKEGQNVTLSCEQNLNHDAMYWYRQDPGQGLRLIYYSQIVNDFQKGDIAEGYSVSREKKESFPLTVTSAQKNPTAFYLCASSPDRAIYEQYFGPGTRLTVT.

The V call is TRBV6-2 or TRBV6-3, the J call TRBJ2-1; TRBD1 aligns across 10 bases. The CDR3 consists of 12 residues. V trimming: 5 bases; J trimming: 11 bases; junction bases outside the gene matches: 3. CDR1 is MNHEY, CDR2 SVGEGT, per germline. CDR3 sequence reads: CASSVDRGKQFF. The CDR3 DNA follows: TGTGCCAGCAGTGTGGACAGGGGGAAGCAGTTCTTC.

The rearrangement joins TRBV20-1 to TRBJ2-7; D ambiguous. Trimming cost V 5 bases and J 4 bases, with 9 bases left between them. Germline V gene data show CDR1 as DFQATT and CDR2 as SNEGSKA (reference sequence). The CDR3 spans 11 residues. The CDR3 region has the DNA TGCAGTGCTGCACCAGGATACGAGCAGTACTTC. Amino acids: CSAAPGYEQYF.

This chain links TRBV7-2 with TRBJ2-1; D uncertain. The CDR3 has 14 amino acids. Trimming cost V 1 base and J 6 bases, with 10 bases left between them. The germline V gene encodes CDR1 SGHTA and CDR2 FQGNSA. As DNA, the CDR3 is TGTGCCAGCAGCTTAGAGGCGCCTCGCAATGAGCAGTTCTTC. This codes for CASSLEAPRNEQFF. Full variable domain (missing parts from reference TRBV7-2 and TRBJ2-1): GAGVSQSPSNKVTEKGKDVELRCDPISGHTALYWYRQSLGQGLEFLIYFQGNSAPDKSGLPSDRFSAERTGGSVSTLTIQRTQQEDSAVYLCASSLEAPRNEQFFGPGTRLTVL.

CDR3 loop: CASSQVGQGVGKLFF. As DNA, the CDR3 is TGTGCCAGCAGCCAAGTAGGCCAGGGAGTCGGAAAACTGTTTTTT. The rearrangement links TRBV14 to TRBJ1-4; D perhaps matches TRBD1 (5 bases). The germline gives CDR1 SGHDN, CDR2 FVKESK. CDR3 length: 15 amino acids. V shed 1 base and J shed 10 bases, with 16 bases lying between them.

This clone was detected a few times. The chain employs TRBV15 and TRBJ2-7; 11 bases map to TRBD2. V was pared by 4 bases and J by 5 bases, with 10 bases of the junction left unmatched. Germline CDR1 reads LNHNV; CDR2 reads YYDKDF (reference sequence). The CDR3 consists of 16 residues. The CDR3 nucleotides are TGTGCCACCAGCACGGATGTTAGCGGGAGGGGCCACGAGCAGTACTTC. Translating it yields CATSTDVSGRGHEQYF.

The rearrangement links TRBV5-1 to TRBJ2-3; no definite D call. The V gene's germline CDR1 is SGHRS and CDR2 YFSETQ. The V end was cut by 1 base, the J end by 0 bases, with 6 bases between. The CDR3 extends over 14 amino acids. The CDR3 DNA is TGCGCCAGCAGCTTGCAGGTTAGCACAGATACGCAGTATTTT. It yields the protein CASSLQVSTDTQYF.

The gene calls are TRBV14 and TRBJ2-7; a weak D match, TRBD2 (5 bases). CDR1 and CDR2 (germline): SGHDN, FVKESK. Trimming cost V 6 bases and J 7 bases, with 10 bases left between them. The CDR3 loop spans 11 amino acids. CDR3 region: CASSLAGEQYF. The CDR3 bases are TGTGCCAGCAGTCTAGCCGGGGAGCAGTACTTC.

This clone was counted between two and nine times. The sample holds other DNA sequences that translate to the same CDR3. The rearrangement joins TRBV5-8 to TRBJ1-5, with 7 bases aligning to TRBD1. Germline CDR1 and CDR2: SGHTS and YDEGEE. V was clipped by 3 bases and J by 2 bases; unmatched bases: 8. The CDR3 is 16 residues long. CDR3 DNA sequence: TGTGCCAGCAGCTCCCGAGGGGGCAGCGGCAATCAGCCCCAGCATTTT. Translated: CASSSRGGSGNQPQHF.

V is TRBV5-1 and J is TRBJ1-1; D gene unclear. Germline loops: CDR1 SGHRS, CDR2 YFSETQ. Trimming took off 4 bases at V and 4 bases at J, with 14 bases between the two ends. The CDR3 sequence is 14 residues long. CDR3 region: CASSRDLWTTEAFF. DNA of the CDR3: TGCGCCAGCAGCCGGGATTTGTGGACCACTGAAGCTTTCTTT.

The chain carries TRBV5-5 and TRBJ1-6; maybe TRBD1 (5 bases). The V gene's germline CDR1 is SGHKS and CDR2 YYEKEE (reference sequence). The CDR3 has 15 residues. Trimming took off 3 bases at V and 8 bases at J, with 15 bases between the two ends. The CDR3 spells CASSSGVRTDSPLHF. The CDR3 DNA reads as TGTGCCAGCAGCTCGGGGGTCCGGACTGATTCACCCCTCCACTTT.

The V gene is TRBV6-5, the J gene TRBJ2-7, with no clear D. The germline V gene has CDR1 MNHEY and CDR2 SVGAGI. The V and J ends lost 6 bases and 5 bases respectively, with 11 bases between them. This CDR3 spans 12 amino acids. The CDR3 protein is CASSHPGDEQYF. In DNA, the CDR3 is TGTGCCAGCAGCCACCCAGGTGACGAGCAGTACTTC.

The chain carries TRBV19 and TRBJ2-7; tentative D call: TRBD1 (6 bases). The V end was cut by 7 bases, the J end by 0 bases, with 13 bases between. The CDR3 has 14 amino acids. Germline V CDR1 and CDR2: LNHDA, SQIVND (reference sequence). The CDR3, as DNA: TGTGCCAGTAAGGGGACACAGAGCTCCTACGAGCAGTACTTC. Translation: CASKGTQSSYEQYF.